Shown below are 31 T cell receptor beta chains from a single sample sequenced in a study of OX40 agonist ivuxolimab in advanced cancers. Assay used: immunoSEQ multiplex PCR; TCRdb lists only in-frame clones, some missing. Here the sample spans fewer than 100,000 clones, less than 90% being singletons. The input for sequencing was CD4+ or CD8+ T cells sorted from blood, taken in a trial of the OX40 agonist ivuxolimab. The source is an adult with an advanced solid tumor such as melanoma, head and neck, liver or kidney cancer.

The chain links TRBV28 to TRBJ1-6; TRBD1 agrees at 7 bases. Germline assignment: CDR1 MDHEN and CDR2 SYDVKM. V shed 2 bases, J shed 10 bases, and the junction held 8 bases outside the gene matches. This CDR3 is built from 15 residues. The CDR3 is CASSLDRVGRSPLHF. As DNA, the CDR3 is TGTGCCAGCAGTTTAGACAGGGTGGGGAGGTCACCCCTCCACTTT.

This chain's CDR3 is CASSADRVDNQPQHF. CDR3 coding DNA: TGTGCCAGCTCTGCGGACAGGGTGGACAATCAGCCCCAGCATTTT. The V and J genes are TRBV18 and TRBJ1-5, with 8 positions matching TRBD1. CDR1 and CDR2 (germline): KGHSH, LQKENI. This CDR3 region has 15 residues. J was trimmed by 3 bases and V by 6 bases; bases with no gene match: 7.

The chain couples TRBV30 to TRBJ2-3; D is ambiguous. Trimming cost V 2 bases and J 5 bases, with 8 bases left between them. Germline CDR1 GTSNPN, CDR2 SVGIG (reference sequence). The CDR3 runs 12 residues. The CDR3 spells CAWSLLGDTQYF. The CDR3 nucleotides are TGTGCCTGGAGTCTTCTGGGAGATACGCAGTATTTT.

The J gene is TRBJ1-2, the V gene TRBV14; possibly TRBD1 for D (6 bases). Per germline, CDR1 SGHDN and CDR2 FVKESK. The length of the CDR3 is 15 residues. V was pared by 0 bases and J by 5 bases, with 13 bases between. The CDR3 nucleotides read TGTGCCAGCAGCCAAGATCGGGGGACAACATATGGCTACACCTTC. Its translation is CASSQDRGTTYGYTF.

In DNA form, the CDR3 reads TGTGCCAGCAGCTCGGACTGGGATTATCAGCCCCAGCATTTT. This translates into CASSSDWDYQPQHF. This chain connects TRBV7-9 to TRBJ1-5, with unresolved D. Trimming removed 4 bases from V and 5 bases from J, with 12 bases in between. Germline V gene data show CDR1 as SEHNR and CDR2 as FQNEAQ (reference sequence). This CDR3 spans 14 amino acids.

The J gene is TRBJ2-7, the V gene TRBV19; TRBD2 is a possible D gene (7 bases). V gave up 3 bases and J gave up 2 bases, with 14 bases separating them. This CDR3 region has 15 residues. CDR1 is LNHDA, CDR2 SQIVND, per germline (reference sequence). The CDR3 DNA follows: TGTGCCAGTAGTATGAGGCAGGGGAGGGCCTACGAGCAGTACTTC. Translation gives CASSMRQGRAYEQYF. Full variable domain (outside the CDR3, taken from reference TRBV19 and TRBJ2-7): DGGITQSPKYLFRKEGQNVTLSCEQNLNHDAMYWYRQDPGQGLRLIYYSQIVNDFQKGDIAEGYSVSREKKESFPLTVTSAQKNPTAFYLCASSMRQGRAYEQYFGPGTRLTVT.

The chain has TRBV19 and TRBJ1-1; D unresolved. Germline V gene data show CDR1 as LNHDA and CDR2 as SQIVND (reference sequence). Trimming removed 3 bases from V and 4 bases from J, with 9 bases in between. The CDR3 is 13 residues long. The CDR3 protein is CASSIGKFTEAFF. Here the CDR3 DNA reads TGTGCCAGTAGTATTGGTAAGTTCACTGAAGCTTTCTTT.

The V and J genes are TRBV29-1 and TRBJ2-2, with 7 positions matching TRBD1. This CDR3 is built from 13 residues. Germline V CDR1 and CDR2: SQVTM, ANQGSEA. Trimming cost V 7 bases and J 9 bases; bases outside gene matches: 11. CDR3 DNA sequence: TGCAGCGGTGACCGTCGACAGGGCAGGGAGCTGTTTTTT. Its protein is CSGDRRQGRELFF.

This chain's CDR3 is CAPTDTQYF. The CDR3 DNA is TGTGCCCCCACAGATACGCAGTATTTT. V usage is TRBV11-2 and J usage is TRBJ2-3, with D hard to call. This CDR3 has 9 amino acids. The V end was cut by 11 bases, the J end by 2 bases, with 2 bases between. From germline, CDR1 is SGHAT and CDR2 FQNNGV.

The CDR3 protein is CASGLAGNEQFF. CDR3 bases: TGTGCCAGTGGACTAGCGGGCAATGAGCAGTTCTTC. The chain uses TRBV7-6 and TRBJ2-1, with TRBD2 matching over 11 bases. The V gene end was trimmed by 9 bases and the J gene end by 6 bases; junction bases not matched to a gene: 1. The CDR3 has 12 residues. Per germline, CDR1 SGHVS and CDR2 FNYEAQ.

V gene TRBV6-5 combines with J gene TRBJ2-3; D perhaps matches TRBD1 (7 bases). Germline CDR1 is MNHEY and CDR2 is SVGAGI. V lost 0 bases and J 5 bases, leaving 9 bases between the germline ends. The CDR3 is 14 residues long. CDR3 residues: CASSYSQGGDTQYF. The CDR3 DNA reads as TGTGCCAGCAGTTACTCCCAGGGGGGAGATACGCAGTATTTT.

The genes are TRBV21-1 and TRBJ2-7; TRBD2, as called in the table, went unchecked against the DNA. TRBV21-1 counts as a pseudogene. The CDR3 covers 18 residues. CDR3 in amino acids: CASSLATGLAASSYEQYF. Here the CDR3 DNA reads TGTGCCAGCAGCTTAGCTACGGGACTAGCGGCTAGCTCCTACGAGCAGTACTTC.

The chain has TRBV10-3 and TRBJ1-4; 9 bases are a match to TRBD1. With 8 bases clipped from V and 5 bases from J, the junction kept 6 bases outside the gene matches. The germline V gene has CDR1 ENHRY and CDR2 SYGVKD. This CDR3 spans 14 amino acids. This CDR3 reads CAIGGTGKNEKLFF. The DNA of the CDR3 is TGTGCCATCGGGGGGACAGGGAAAAATGAAAAACTGTTTTTT.

The rearrangement uses TRBV15 and TRBJ2-5; weak D call: TRBD2 (6 bases). The ends were cut back, 1 base at V and 1 base at J, with 10 bases in the middle. Germline values: CDR1 LNHNV, CDR2 YYDKDF (reference sequence). This CDR3 comprises 15 residues. CDR3: CATSRVGGRQETQYF. The CDR3 DNA follows: TGTGCCACCAGCAGAGTGGGGGGACGCCAAGAGACCCAGTACTTC.

The chain joins TRBV27 to TRBJ2-2; D not resolved. The CDR3 spans 11 residues. Germline V gives CDR1 MNHEY, CDR2 SMNVEV (reference sequence). Trimming removed 4 bases from V and 9 bases from J, with 6 bases in between. This chain's CDR3 is CASSSFRELFF. The CDR3 nucleotides read TGTGCCAGCAGTTCTTTCCGGGAGCTGTTTTTT.

The rearrangement uses TRBV29-1 and TRBJ2-7; 13 nucleotides line up with TRBD2. Trimming removed 5 bases from V and 9 bases from J; junction bases left unmatched: 4. This CDR3 is 12 amino acids long. CDR1 and CDR2 from the germline V gene are SQVTM and ANQGSEA. In nucleotides, the CDR3 is TGCAGCGTTAGGACTAGCGGGAGTTTGCAGTACTTC. This sequence encodes CSVRTSGSLQYF.

The V call is TRBV2, the J call TRBJ1-4; D perhaps matches TRBD1 (5 bases). The CDR3 consists of 13 residues. Germline V CDR1 and CDR2: SNHLY, FYNNEI. Trimming took off 4 bases at V and 5 bases at J, with 8 bases between the two ends. CDR3 coding DNA: TGTGCCAGCAGTGCTAGGACAAATGAAAAACTGTTTTTT. Its translation: CASSARTNEKLFF. Combining the CDR3 with reference TRBV2 and TRBJ1-4 gives the whole variable domain EPEVTQTPSHQVTQMGQEVILRCVPISNHLYFYWYRQILGQKVEFLVSFYNNEISEKSEIFDDQFSVERPDGSNFTLKIRSTKLEDSAMYFCASSARTNEKLFFGSGTQLSVL.

J is TRBJ2-7 and V is TRBV29-1; 7 bases line up with TRBD2. The germline gives CDR1 SQVTM, CDR2 ANQGSEA. CDR3 length: 15 residues. After removal of 5 bases from V and 4 bases from J, the junction contained 14 bases not matched to a gene. CDR3 sequence (DNA): TGCAGCGTTACCCCCCAGCGGGGCGGATATTACGAGCAGTACTTC. Protein product: CSVTPQRGGYYEQYF.

The chain links TRBV28 to TRBJ2-2; D gene ambiguous. CDR3 length: 13 amino acids. V was clipped by 3 bases and J by 5 bases, with 7 bases between them. Germline V gene lookup returns CDR1 MDHEN and CDR2 SYDVKM. The CDR3 DNA reads TGTGCCAGCAGTTTTACCAGAACCGGGGAGCTGTTTTTT. Translated, it gives CASSFTRTGELFF.

The genes are TRBV5-6 and TRBJ1-6; 8 bases agree with TRBD1. There are 14 residues in the CDR3. Germline V lookup: CDR1 SGHDT, CDR2 YYEEEE. Germline trimming cut 3 bases from V and 11 bases from J; bases unmatched to any gene: 7. CDR3: CASSWGTGIAPLHF. CDR3 DNA sequence: TGTGCCAGCAGCTGGGGGACAGGAATCGCACCCCTCCACTTT.

A note on this clone: The sample has other DNA sequences that encode this CDR3 too. V gene TRBV5-1 combines with J gene TRBJ2-7, with D uncertain. The V gene's germline CDR1 is SGHRS and CDR2 YFSETQ. Trimming took 0 bases from V and 4 from J, leaving 5 bases between them. The CDR3 spans 12 residues. CDR3 region: CASSLVGYEQYF. CDR3 DNA sequence: TGCGCCAGCAGCTTGGTGGGATACGAGCAGTACTTC.

The gene calls are TRBV10-3 and TRBJ1-1; TRBD1 matches 8 bases. Germline assignment: CDR1 ENHRY and CDR2 SYGVKD. J lost 4 bases, V lost 10 bases, and 14 bases had no gene match. This CDR3 region has 15 residues. This CDR3 reads CATAPDREGPTEAFF. The CDR3, as DNA: TGTGCCACCGCCCCGGACAGGGAGGGCCCCACTGAAGCTTTCTTT.

The J gene is TRBJ2-3, the V gene TRBV6-1; D ambiguous. Germline CDR1 is MNHNS and CDR2 is SASEGT. V was shortened by 6 bases and J by 4 bases, with 5 bases between the two germline ends. The CDR3 covers 11 residues. The CDR3 DNA reads as TGTGCCAGCAGGTGGGCAGATACGCAGTATTTT. It yields the protein CASRWADTQYF.

The genes are TRBV6-1 and TRBJ2-7; 9 nucleotides line up with TRBD1. The CDR3 covers 15 residues. With V trimmed by 6 bases and J by 0 bases, 6 bases remained unmatched. CDR1 is MNHNS and CDR2 is SASEGT in the germline V gene. CDR3 nucleotides: TGTGCCAGCAGCGCGGGACAGGGACCCTCCTACGAGCAGTACTTC. Its translation: CASSAGQGPSYEQYF.

A remark on this clone: A far larger clone is off by one base, so a read error is likely. The gene calls are TRBV4-2 and TRBJ1-3; D not resolved. Trimming shortened V by 8 bases and J by 4 bases, and 6 bases separated the two germline ends. The CDR3 consists of 11 residues. Germline V CDR1 and CDR2: LGHNA, YNFKEQ. CDR3 nucleotide sequence: TGTGCCAGCGGGGTGGGAAACACCATATATTTT. Translating it yields CASGVGNTIYF.

The chain employs TRBV11-2 and TRBJ2-7; TRBD2 might be the D (5 bases). The CDR3 sequence is 15 residues long. The germline V gene encodes CDR1 SGHAT and CDR2 FQNNGV. V was pared by 2 bases and J by 3 bases, with 14 bases between. CDR3 protein: CASSLNGGWGYEQYF. CDR3 nucleotides: TGTGCCAGCAGCTTAAACGGCGGGTGGGGCTACGAGCAGTACTTC.

This chain links TRBV11-3 with TRBJ2-2; D gene uncertain. The V end was cut by 8 bases, the J end by 6 bases, with 13 bases between. Germline assignment: CDR1 SGHNT and CDR2 YENEEA. This CDR3 contains 13 residues. CDR3 residues: CASLKQAAGELFF. The DNA for the CDR3 is TGTGCCAGCTTAAAGCAGGCAGCCGGGGAGCTGTTTTTT.

The chain couples TRBV5-6 to TRBJ2-7; 7 nucleotides align to TRBD1. CDR3 size: 13 residues. Germline V lookup: CDR1 SGHDT, CDR2 YYEEEE. J was trimmed by 7 bases and V by 4 bases; bases with no gene match: 8. The CDR3 DNA sequence: TGTGCCAGCAGCCCCGGGACAGCCGTGGAGCAGTACTTC. The encoded protein is CASSPGTAVEQYF.

J is TRBJ1-5 and V is TRBV2; 8 bases align to TRBD1. The CDR3 totals 16 residues. Germline loops: CDR1 SNHLY, CDR2 FYNNEI. The V and J ends lost 4 bases and 2 bases, in that order; junction bases with no gene match: 7. The CDR3 sequence is CASSGGQAQGNQPQHF. In DNA form, the CDR3 reads TGTGCCAGCAGTGGGGGACAGGCCCAAGGCAATCAGCCCCAGCATTTT.

J is TRBJ2-2 and V is TRBV27; unclear D gene. The CDR3 is made up of 11 amino acids. Germline V gives CDR1 MNHEY, CDR2 SMNVEV (reference sequence). V was cut by 7 bases and J by 4 bases, with 4 bases left in between. CDR3 amino acids: CASKGTGELFF. The CDR3 nucleotides are TGTGCCAGCAAGGGCACCGGGGAGCTGTTTTTT.

This rearrangement joins TRBV23-1 to TRBJ1-5; weak D call: TRBD1 (6 bases). TRBV23-1 is an open reading frame whose function is uncertain. This CDR3 is 16 amino acids long. The V end was cut by 0 bases, the J end by 3 bases, with 12 bases between. DNA of the CDR3: TGCGCCAGCAGTCAATCGAGGGGGGGGTCCAATCAGCCCCAGCATTTT. It encodes CASSQSRGGSNQPQHF.